This T cell receptor (beta chain) comes out of a study of T cell responses to AZD1222 COVID-19 vaccine. General study points: Nearly half of spike-specific TCRs reportedly target unmutated variant regions. A mostly white British donor set with more females was recruited, and clonal diversity was possibly underestimated. Spike-specific TCR breadth and depth went up after people got two AZD1222 doses.

The table lists this clone with a count of one. What it binds is unknown. Assay used: immunoSEQ multiplex PCR; TCRdb lists only in-frame clones, some missing. Of over 110,000 clones listed, around 93% are singletons. From germline, CDR1 is KGHSH and CDR2 LQKENI. The CDR3 runs 14 residues. Trimming took 1 base from V and 6 from J, leaving 9 bases between them. The chain couples TRBV18 to TRBJ2-2; D possibly corresponds to TRBD1 (5 bases). This clonotype was obtained from an adult in good health. Material: peripheral blood, obtained on day 0 of AZD1222 vaccination. CDR3 residues: CASSPRTLPGELFF. CDR3 coding DNA: TGTGCCAGCTCACCACGGACACTGCCCGGGGAGCTGTTTTTT.